Listed here are 23 T cell receptor beta chains from one sample, sequenced in a study of cytomegalovirus exposure and HLA in healthy donors. The primer mix had 60 Vbeta and 13 Jbeta primers. Clones were sequenced by immunoSEQ multiplex PCR, and TCRdb holds only the in-frame ones, with some missing. The repertoire consists of 100,000 to 150,000 clones, with over 60% occurring once and the leading ten covering roughly an eighth. The specimen was PBMCs. The receptor source for this set is a woman aged 60 to 75 in good health and CMV-seropositive.

This CDR3 reads CASSLWGRVSRKLFF. The DNA for the CDR3 is TGTGCCAGCAGCTTGTGGGGCAGGGTCTCGCGAAAACTGTTTTTT. J is TRBJ1-4 and V is TRBV5-6; D is possibly TRBD1 (5 bases). The germline V gene encodes CDR1 SGHDT and CDR2 YYEEEE. The CDR3 contains 15 residues. The V gene lost 1 base and the J gene lost 10 bases, with 17 bases spanning the gap.

This chain uses TRBV27 with TRBJ2-7; 8 bases line up with TRBD1. In germline, CDR1 is MNHEY, CDR2 SMNVEV (reference sequence). Unmatched junction bases numbered 14, after V lost 7 bases and J lost 6 bases. The CDR3 runs to 15 residues. This CDR3 reads CASTPRQGALGEQYF. CDR3 sequence (DNA): TGTGCCAGCACTCCCCGGCAGGGGGCTCTTGGCGAGCAGTACTTC.

This clone was observed a handful of times. This rearrangement joins TRBV18 to TRBJ2-3, with 7 bases matching TRBD1. The CDR3 extends over 14 amino acids. The V segment lost 5 bases and the J segment 3 bases; nucleotides outside the gene matches: 5. Germline V CDR1 and CDR2: KGHSH, LQKENI. The CDR3 DNA sequence: TGTGCCAGCTCATGGGACAGAATGACAGATACGCAGTATTTT. Its protein product is CASSWDRMTDTQYF.

This clone was seen more than once but under ten times. V and J are TRBV7-3 and TRBJ2-7, with 11 bases aligning to TRBD1. The CDR3 consists of 17 residues. Germline V gene data show CDR1 as SGHTA and CDR2 as FQGTGA. V shed 5 bases, J shed 2 bases, and the junction held 11 bases outside the gene matches. The CDR3 loop is CASSPYQDRGRPYEQYF. CDR3 nucleotide sequence: TGTGCCAGCAGCCCGTACCAGGACAGGGGGCGCCCCTACGAGCAGTACTTC.

This sequence joins TRBV7-2 and TRBJ1-5; 7 nucleotides align to TRBD1. The germline V gene has CDR1 SGHTA and CDR2 FQGNSA. Trimming took 5 bases from V and 2 from J; bases not matched to a gene: 12. This CDR3 contains 17 residues. The CDR3 sequence is CASSPAPGGLRNQPQHF. CDR3 in DNA: TGTGCCAGCAGCCCCGCCCCAGGGGGTTTGCGCAATCAGCCCCAGCATTTT.

The rearrangement joins TRBV20-1 to TRBJ2-1, with TRBD2 identical over 9 bases. Germline lookup yields CDR1 DFQATT and CDR2 SNEGSKA (reference sequence). The CDR3 has 11 amino acids. J was trimmed by 10 bases and V by 6 bases; bases with no gene match: 4. CDR3 bases: TGCAGTGCGATGGGACTAGCCGAGCAGTTCTTC. Translation gives CSAMGLAEQFF.

This clone was detected a few times. The chain carries TRBV7-6 and TRBJ1-1; TRBD1 aligns across 7 bases. Per germline, CDR1 SGHVS and CDR2 FNYEAQ. The ends lost 0 bases at V and 0 bases at J; junction bases unmatched: 13. The CDR3 runs to 19 residues. The CDR3 is CASSLAGQGGRRMNTEAFF. The CDR3, as DNA: TGTGCCAGCAGCTTAGCGGGGCAGGGGGGAAGAAGAATGAACACTGAAGCTTTCTTT. Filled out from reference TRBV7-6 and TRBJ1-1, the complete variable domain reads GAGVSQSPRYKVTKRGQDVALRCDPISGHVSLYWYRQALGQGPEFLTYFNYEAQQDKSGLPNDRFSAERPEGSISTLTIQRTEQRDSAMYRCASSLAGQGGRRMNTEAFFGQGTRLTVV.

The rearrangement uses TRBV5-4 and TRBJ1-6, with D perhaps matching TRBD1 (6 bases). Trimming shortened V by 4 bases and J by 7 bases, and 12 bases separated the two germline ends. CDR1 and CDR2 (germline): SGHNT, YYREEE (reference sequence). This CDR3 has 14 residues. The chain's CDR3 is CASSGGQTNSPLHF. The CDR3 DNA reads as TGTGCCAGCAGCGGTGGACAGACCAATTCACCCCTCCACTTT.

The chain links TRBV7-2 to TRBJ1-1; TRBD1 is a possible D gene (5 bases). Trimming removed 1 base at V and 5 bases at J, with 8 bases between. Germline V gene data show CDR1 as SGHTA and CDR2 as FQGNSA. The CDR3 has 13 amino acids. For the CDR3, the DNA is TGTGCCAGCAGCTTAGTGAAGGGGACTGAAGCTTTCTTT. Translated, it gives CASSLVKGTEAFF.

The chain recombines TRBV7-2 with TRBJ2-6; possibly TRBD1 for D (5 bases). Germline CDR1 SGHTA, CDR2 FQGNSA. The CDR3 is 16 residues long. Trimming removed 4 bases at V and 4 bases at J, with 14 bases between. The CDR3 loop reads CASSWGSSSGANVLTF. The DNA of the CDR3 is TGTGCCAGCAGCTGGGGCTCCAGCTCCGGGGCCAACGTCCTGACTTTC.

V gene TRBV2 combines with J gene TRBJ2-3, with D perhaps TRBD2 (6 bases). V lost 4 bases to trimming and J lost 9 bases, with 20 bases between them. From germline, CDR1 is SNHLY and CDR2 FYNNEI. This CDR3 has 15 amino acids. The CDR3 loop reads CASSAKGLRSQTQYF. In nucleotides, the CDR3 is TGTGCCAGCAGTGCGAAGGGACTTCGTTCCCAAACGCAGTATTTT.

The V call is TRBV5-5, the J call TRBJ2-5, with TRBD1 identical over 8 bases. After removal of 4 bases from V and 3 bases from J, the junction contained 5 bases not matched to a gene. The germline CDR1 and CDR2 sequences are SGHKS and YYEKEE (reference sequence). CDR3 size: 14 residues. CDR3 loop: CASSLGQVEETQYF. The CDR3 DNA reads TGTGCCAGCAGCCTGGGACAGGTTGAAGAGACCCAGTACTTC.

The rearrangement links TRBV7-2 to TRBJ2-7; 7 bases are shared with TRBD1. The CDR3 is 14 amino acids. J was trimmed by 5 bases and V by 5 bases; bases with no gene match: 9. Per germline, CDR1 SGHTA and CDR2 FQGNSA. In nucleotides, the CDR3 is TGTGCCAGCAGCCTCCGACAGGGTGCCGACGAGCAGTACTTC. This gives the protein CASSLRQGADEQYF.

The chain recombines TRBV30 with TRBJ2-7; 7 bases are a match to TRBD1. V lost 3 bases, J lost 4 bases, and 12 bases stayed unmatched. Germline lookup yields CDR1 GTSNPN and CDR2 SVGIG (reference sequence). The CDR3 spans 15 residues. CDR3 sequence: CAWRPGPPGGYEQYF. CDR3 DNA: TGTGCCTGGAGACCCGGACCTCCAGGGGGATACGAGCAGTACTTC.

This chain joins TRBV11-2 and TRBJ1-1; D call uncertain. Trimming stripped 2 bases from V and 2 bases from J, with 3 bases between. CDR1 and CDR2 (germline): SGHAT, FQNNGV. CDR3 length: 12 residues. In DNA, the CDR3 is TGTGCCAGCAGCTTACAAAACACTGAAGCTTTCTTT. Protein product: CASSLQNTEAFF.

The V gene is TRBV7-3, the J gene TRBJ2-5; the match to TRBD2 covers 8 bases. Per germline, CDR1 SGHTA and CDR2 FQGTGA. The length of the CDR3 is 15 residues. With V trimmed by 5 bases and J by 0 bases, 5 bases remained unmatched. CDR3 nucleotides: TGTGCCAGCAGCCGGGGGGGGGCGCACCAAGAGACCCAGTACTTC. This codes for CASSRGGAHQETQYF.

The chain recombines TRBV15 with TRBJ1-1; a possible D gene is TRBD1 (5 bases). Trimming cost V 0 bases and J 5 bases, with 10 bases left between them. The CDR3 spans 14 residues. Germline values: CDR1 LNHNV, CDR2 YYDKDF (reference sequence). The CDR3 loop is CATSRERGTTEAFF. In nucleotides, the CDR3 is TGTGCCACCAGCAGAGAGCGGGGGACGACTGAAGCTTTCTTT.

The rearrangement links TRBV6-6 to TRBJ2-5; 9 bases are a match to TRBD1. V was clipped by 9 bases and J by 4 bases; unmatched bases: 6. The CDR3 contains 13 residues. CDR1 is MNHNY and CDR2 is SVGAGI in the germline V gene (reference sequence). CDR3 in DNA: TGTGCCAGTGAACAGGGGGCCGGAGAGACCCAGTACTTC. The encoded protein is CASEQGAGETQYF.

This clone was observed a few times. The V call is TRBV4-3, the J call TRBJ2-2; 11 positions agree with TRBD2. There are 18 residues in the CDR3. Looked up from germline, CDR1 is LGHNA and CDR2 is YSLEER. Losses at the gene ends were 4 bases for V and 7 bases for J; bases not matched to a gene: 14. CDR3 protein: CASSPGVTSGSLIGELFF. Here the CDR3 DNA reads TGCGCCAGCAGCCCTGGGGTTACTAGCGGGAGTTTGATCGGGGAGCTGTTTTTT.

The CDR3 protein is CASRLRGSPLAFF. CDR3 DNA: TGTGCCAGCAGACTCAGGGGCTCCCCGTTGGCTTTCTTT. The chain is built from TRBV27 and TRBJ1-1; the D gene is possibly TRBD1 (6 bases). The CDR3 consists of 13 residues. The germline V and J ends were trimmed by 6 bases and 11 bases, with 19 bases remaining between them. Germline loops: CDR1 MNHEY, CDR2 SMNVEV (reference sequence).

V is TRBV11-2 and J is TRBJ1-6; weak D call: TRBD1 (5 bases). Germline V CDR1 and CDR2: SGHAT, FQNNGV. This CDR3 comprises 14 residues. V shed 5 bases and J shed 9 bases, with 14 bases lying between them. In DNA form, the CDR3 reads TGTGCCAGCAGCCGGAGGGGCGGAGGTTCACCCCTCCACTTT. This codes for CASSRRGGGSPLHF.

The gene calls are TRBV29-1 and TRBJ2-3; TRBD1 agrees at 7 bases. CDR3 size: 11 residues. Per germline, CDR1 SQVTM and CDR2 ANQGSEA. V shed 6 bases and J 5 bases; nucleotides not matched to a gene: 2. The CDR3 loop reads CSVNRGDTQYF. The CDR3 bases are TGCAGCGTCAACAGGGGAGATACGCAGTATTTT.

The chain couples TRBV20-1 to TRBJ2-5; D remains unclear. Trimming pared 6 bases from V and 7 bases from J, leaving 12 bases between. The CDR3 is 11 amino acids. Germline values: CDR1 DFQATT, CDR2 SNEGSKA (reference sequence). The CDR3 sequence: CSAISGVTQYF. CDR3 DNA sequence: TGCAGTGCCATCTCGGGTGTGACCCAGTACTTC.